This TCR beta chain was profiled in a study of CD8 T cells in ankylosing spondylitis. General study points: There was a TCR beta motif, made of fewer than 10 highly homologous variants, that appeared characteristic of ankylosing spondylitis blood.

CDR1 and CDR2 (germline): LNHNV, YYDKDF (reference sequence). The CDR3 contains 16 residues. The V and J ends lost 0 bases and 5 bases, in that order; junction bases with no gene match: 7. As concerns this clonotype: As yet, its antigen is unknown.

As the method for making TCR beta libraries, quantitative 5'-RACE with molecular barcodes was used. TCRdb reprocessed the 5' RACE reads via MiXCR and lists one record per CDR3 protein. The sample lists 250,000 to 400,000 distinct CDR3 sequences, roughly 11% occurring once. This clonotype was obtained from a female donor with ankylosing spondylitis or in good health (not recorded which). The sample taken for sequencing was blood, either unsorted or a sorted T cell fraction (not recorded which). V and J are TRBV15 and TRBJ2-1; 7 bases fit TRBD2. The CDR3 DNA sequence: TGTGCCACCAGCAGAGAACAAGCGGGACTCGACAATGAGCAGTTCTTC. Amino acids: CATSREQAGLDNEQFF.